Below are 22 T cell receptor beta chains sequenced from a single sample in a study of beta chain features in type 1 diabetes. The entirety of the isolated RNA underwent reverse transcription, so expressed TCRB transcripts were sequenced. TCRdb's table, derived via immunoSEQ multiplex PCR, lists solely in-frame clones and lacks some. The sample includes 350,000 or so clones, about 19% of them seen just once. Sequencing used naive CD4+ T cells from blood. These receptors were collected from a woman aged 18-30 years in good health.

This clone was picked up a small number of times. The rearrangement uses TRBV19 and TRBJ2-1; 11 bases agree with TRBD2. V shed 4 bases and J 6 bases; nucleotides not matched to a gene: 11. The CDR3 runs to 17 residues. Germline V gene data show CDR1 as LNHDA and CDR2 as SQIVND (reference sequence). The CDR3 reads CASSKGLAVQGGNEQFF. CDR3 DNA sequence: TGTGCCAGTAGTAAGGGACTAGCGGTCCAAGGGGGCAATGAGCAGTTCTTC. Variable domain in full (rest from reference TRBV19 and TRBJ2-1): DGGITQSPKYLFRKEGQNVTLSCEQNLNHDAMYWYRQDPGQGLRLIYYSQIVNDFQKGDIAEGYSVSREKKESFPLTVTSAQKNPTAFYLCASSKGLAVQGGNEQFFGPGTRLTVL.

This clone has more than one count but fewer than ten. The chain is built from TRBV7-2 and TRBJ2-5; no reliable D call. Germline CDR1 is SGHTA and CDR2 is FQGNSA. Trimming removed 1 base at V and 2 bases at J, with 5 bases between. The CDR3 spans 13 residues. CDR3 coding DNA: TGTGCCAGCAGCTTAGGCGTGCAAGAGACCCAGTACTTC. It encodes CASSLGVQETQYF.

This clone was seen a handful of times. The chain recombines TRBV5-1 with TRBJ2-7; 11 positions match TRBD2. The CDR3 extends over 14 amino acids. The V segment lost 0 bases and the J segment 6 bases; nucleotides outside the gene matches: 2. Germline V gene sequence: CDR1 SGHRS, CDR2 YFSETQ. CDR3 sequence (DNA): TGCGCCAGCAGCTTGGGGCTAGCGGGAGGCGAGCAGTACTTC. Translation: CASSLGLAGGEQYF.

There are a few counts of this clone. V is TRBV20-1 and J is TRBJ2-1; weak D call: TRBD1 (5 bases). Germline values: CDR1 DFQATT, CDR2 SNEGSKA (reference sequence). CDR3 length equals 11 residues. Between the trimmed V and J ends, which lost 0 bases and 8 bases, there was a span of 5 bases. This CDR3 reads CSAREQDEQFF. CDR3 nucleotides: TGCAGTGCTAGAGAACAGGATGAGCAGTTCTTC.

This clone has a handful of counts. J is TRBJ2-1 and V is TRBV7-9; D perhaps matches TRBD2 (6 bases). CDR1 and CDR2 from the germline V gene are SEHNR and FQNEAQ (reference sequence). The CDR3 covers 13 residues. Trimming left V 6 bases short and J 9 bases short, with 15 bases between. Here the CDR3 DNA reads TGTGCCAGCAGTTCATATCCGGGACTTGAGCAGTTCTTC. Its translation is CASSSYPGLEQFF.

In its sample, this clone was seen a few times. The V and J genes are TRBV7-9 and TRBJ1-4; D call uncertain. CDR1 is SEHNR and CDR2 is FQNEAQ in the germline V gene (reference sequence). The CDR3 runs to 15 residues. V lost 3 bases to trimming and J lost 8 bases, with 16 bases between them. The CDR3 sequence is CASSFTGRIGEKLFF. CDR3 coding DNA: TGTGCCAGCAGCTTCACGGGGAGGATCGGGGAAAAACTGTTTTTT.

The chain employs TRBV29-1 and TRBJ2-1, with TRBD2 matching 9 bases. The CDR3 is made up of 15 amino acids. Unmatched junction bases numbered 10, after V lost 3 bases and J lost 7 bases. Germline V CDR1 and CDR2: SQVTM, ANQGSEA. The CDR3 spells CSVERKREVPNEQFF. The CDR3 nucleotides are TGCAGCGTTGAGAGAAAGCGGGAGGTCCCTAATGAGCAGTTCTTC.

This clone has only a few counts. V gene TRBV5-1 combines with J gene TRBJ2-3; D possibly corresponds to TRBD1 (6 bases). Germline CDR1 is SGHRS and CDR2 is YFSETQ. This CDR3 has 16 residues. V gave up 4 bases and J gave up 2 bases, with 17 bases separating them. The CDR3: CASSPKGNRATDTQYF. The CDR3 DNA reads as TGCGCCAGCAGCCCGAAGGGAAACAGGGCCACAGATACGCAGTATTTT. Combining the CDR3 with reference TRBV5-1 and TRBJ2-3 gives the whole variable domain KAGVTQTPRYLIKTRGQQVTLSCSPISGHRSVSWYQQTPGQGLQFLFEYFSETQRNKGNFPGRFSGRQFSNSRSEMNVSTLELGDSALYLCASSPKGNRATDTQYFGPGTRLTVL.

This clone appeared a few times. The chain employs TRBV9 and TRBJ2-4; TRBD2 is a possible D gene (6 bases). Germline V CDR1 and CDR2: SGDLS, YYNGEE. Trimming took 0 bases from V and 7 from J, leaving 14 bases between them. This CDR3 comprises 15 residues. CDR3 in amino acids: CASSVGLREENIQYF. In nucleotides, the CDR3 is TGTGCCAGCAGCGTAGGACTAAGGGAGGAGAACATTCAGTACTTC.

V and J are TRBV6-5 and TRBJ2-3; D possibly corresponds to TRBD1 (6 bases). Trimming took off 6 bases at V and 2 bases at J, with 12 bases between the two ends. The CDR3 has 14 amino acids. The germline V gene encodes CDR1 MNHEY and CDR2 SVGAGI. The CDR3 protein is CASRGQTITDTQYF. The CDR3 region has the DNA TGTGCCAGCAGAGGACAGACGATCACAGATACGCAGTATTTT.

In this sample, this clone turned up once. The chain uses TRBV6-5 and TRBJ2-7; D may be TRBD2 (5 bases). Germline assignment: CDR1 MNHEY and CDR2 SVGAGI. The V end lost 0 bases, the J end lost 6 bases, and 12 bases lay between the germline ends. This CDR3 has 14 amino acids. Written as DNA, the CDR3 is TGTGCCAGCAGTTACTCCTTGGACTTAACCGAGCAGTACTTC. Translated: CASSYSLDLTEQYF.

This chain links TRBV29-1 with TRBJ2-5; possibly TRBD1 for D (6 bases). V gave up 6 bases and J gave up 2 bases, with 13 bases separating them. Looked up from germline, CDR1 is SQVTM and CDR2 is ANQGSEA. The CDR3 runs 13 residues. The CDR3: CSVNRVLQETQYF. The CDR3 DNA follows: TGCAGCGTCAACAGGGTCCTACAAGAGACCCAGTACTTC.

The rearrangement uses TRBV4-2 and TRBJ2-7, with TRBD2 matching over 13 bases. Losses at the gene ends were 4 bases for V and 4 bases for J; bases not matched to a gene: 4. The CDR3 spans 15 residues. Per the germline V gene, CDR1 is LGHNA and CDR2 is YNFKEQ. The CDR3: CASSPRTSGGYEQYF. The DNA for the CDR3 is TGTGCCAGCAGCCCTCGGACTAGCGGGGGTTACGAGCAGTACTTC.

This clone was picked up a small number of times. The J gene is TRBJ2-1, the V gene TRBV4-3; D is possibly TRBD1 (5 bases). Trimming left V 2 bases short and J 8 bases short, with 13 bases between. The CDR3 is made up of 14 amino acids. Germline-derived CDR1 and CDR2 are LGHNA and YSLEER. The CDR3: CASSQNLRAHEQFF. CDR3 in DNA: TGCGCCAGCAGCCAAAACCTCAGGGCCCATGAGCAGTTCTTC.

This rearrangement joins TRBV4-2 to TRBJ1-2; no firm D call. There are 16 residues in the CDR3. V lost 2 bases, J lost 1 base, and 14 bases lay in between. Germline CDR1 is LGHNA and CDR2 is YNFKEQ. The CDR3 DNA sequence: TGTGCCAGCAGCCAAAGGAAGGCGACAATTAACTATGGCTACACCTTC. Protein: CASSQRKATINYGYTF.

This rearrangement joins TRBV4-2 to TRBJ2-5; 10 nucleotides align to TRBD2. J was trimmed by 5 bases and V by 1 base; bases with no gene match: 10. The V gene's germline CDR1 is LGHNA and CDR2 YNFKEQ. This CDR3 spans 17 amino acids. DNA of the CDR3: TGTGCCAGCAGCCAAGGGACTAGCGGCCAACGGAGGGAGACCCAGTACTTC. This translates into CASSQGTSGQRRETQYF.

The chain employs TRBV6-5 and TRBJ2-1; 7 nucleotides align to TRBD1. The CDR3 runs 12 residues. Trimming at V came to 5 bases and at J to 10 bases, leaving 5 bases not matched to a gene. In germline, CDR1 is MNHEY, CDR2 SVGAGI. For the CDR3, the DNA is TGTGCCAGCAGTCCCACGGACAGGGAGCAGTTCTTC. This encodes CASSPTDREQFF.

The rearrangement links TRBV10-3 to TRBJ2-1, with a tentative D call TRBD2 (6 bases). Germline V gene sequence: CDR1 ENHRY, CDR2 SYGVKD. The V end lost 3 bases, the J end lost 7 bases, and 16 bases lay between the germline ends. There are 15 residues in the CDR3. CDR3: CAISETSPIGNEQFF. The CDR3 DNA reads TGTGCCATCAGTGAAACTAGCCCCATTGGGAATGAGCAGTTCTTC.

The gene calls are TRBV5-1 and TRBJ2-7; TRBD1 matches at 10 bases. Germline assignment: CDR1 SGHRS and CDR2 YFSETQ. Trimming cost V 3 bases and J 2 bases; bases outside gene matches: 8. The CDR3 totals 16 residues. The CDR3: CASSYFRDRGPYEQYF. CDR3 DNA sequence: TGCGCCAGCAGCTACTTCCGGGACAGGGGACCCTACGAGCAGTACTTC. Complete variable domain (other parts from reference TRBV5-1 and TRBJ2-7): KAGVTQTPRYLIKTRGQQVTLSCSPISGHRSVSWYQQTPGQGLQFLFEYFSETQRNKGNFPGRFSGRQFSNSRSEMNVSTLELGDSALYLCASSYFRDRGPYEQYFGPGTRLTVT.

The table lists this clone with a count of one. The chain has TRBV5-1 and TRBJ2-7; weak D call: TRBD2 (5 bases). This CDR3 contains 14 residues. Trimming pared 4 bases from V and 4 bases from J, leaving 15 bases between. CDR1 and CDR2 from the germline V gene are SGHRS and YFSETQ. CDR3 nucleotides: TGCGCCAGCAGCCCCGGGCTGTCGGGGTACGAGCAGTACTTC. Amino acids: CASSPGLSGYEQYF.

The chain couples TRBV7-8 to TRBJ1-1; D gene unclear. The V gene's germline CDR1 is SGHVS and CDR2 FQNEAQ. The V end was cut by 3 bases, the J end by 8 bases, with 16 bases between. The CDR3 totals 14 residues. CDR3 residues: CASSLGRVTSEAFF. The CDR3 region has the DNA TGTGCCAGCAGCTTGGGTCGGGTGACCTCCGAAGCTTTCTTT.

This clone was seen a few times. The chain carries TRBV25-1 and TRBJ2-7; TRBD1 matches at 7 bases. The V gene's germline CDR1 is MGHDK and CDR2 SYGVNS. The CDR3 spans 14 residues. Trimming took 4 bases from V and 4 from J; bases not matched to a gene: 7. The CDR3, as DNA: TGTGCCAGCAGTGCCTGGACAGGTGGGTACGAGCAGTACTTC. Translated, it gives CASSAWTGGYEQYF.